Listed below are T cell receptor beta chains from one sample, sequenced in a study of cytomegalovirus exposure and HLA in healthy donors. The table came from immunoSEQ multiplex PCR; TCRdb's copy has only in-frame clones and leaves some out. Of 70,000 to 95,000 clones in the sample, roughly 80% were seen once. What was sequenced was PBMCs. All receptors come from a man between 45 and 60 years old in good health and CMV-seronegative. CDR3s leave out the opening cysteine and the closing phenylalanine or tryptophan. Size values are once, few and many counts, or a class for expanded clones, and some rows have none.

TRBJ1-2	TRBV27	few	ASSLLGSANYGYT
TRBJ1-1	TRBV4-3	-	ASSQGTGWTEAF
TRBJ2-7	TRBV10-3	few	AISERDRGLYEQY
TRBJ2-6	TRBV5-1	-	ASSRREAGANVLT
TRBJ1-2	TRBV27	-	ASSLIRGIYYGYT
TRBJ1-2	TRBV4-3	few	ASSQDLVQYGYT
TRBJ2-1	TRBV14	-	ASSSRGGNNEQF
TRBJ1-6	TRBV10-3	few	AISFDRGARSPLH
TRBJ2-7	TRBV6-5	few	ASGRREQY
TRBJ2-6	TRBV9	-	ASSSSSGANVLT
TRBJ2-1	TRBV9	-	ASTMGGSLGEQF
TRBJ1-2	TRBV5-6	-	ASNPLDGTGPAGYT
TRBJ1-2	TRBV28	-	ASKPQQGRGYT
TRBJ1-2	TRBV5-1	-	ASSLTGGDHYGYT
TRBJ2-1	TRBV18	once	ASSVSGKYNEQF
TRBJ2-2	TRBV10-2	-	ASSAAPGLGTGELF
TRBJ1-5	TRBV5-1	-	ASSGGQNQPQH
TRBJ1-5	TRBV27	-	ASSLGARRGGQPQH
TRBJ2-1	TRBV28	few	ASTSPGLAGGWGEQF
TRBJ2-7	TRBV5-1	-	ASSLPEGATYEQY
TRBJ1-6	TRBV6-5	-	ASKQTTYNSPLH
TRBJ2-3	TRBV30	-	AWSIGSGLTTDTQY
TRBJ2-1	TRBV5-4	-	ASSRGTYYGQF
TRBJ2-3	TRBV18	-	ASSPLAGAIDTQY
TRBJ1-1	TRBV5-1	few	ASSSRQHTEAF
TRBJ1-4	TRBV15	-	ATSRVEGELF
TRBJ1-5	TRBV6-1	-	ASSGGGLSFSNQPQH
TRBJ2-2	TRBV11-2	-	ASSLIGGGTGELF
TRBJ1-6	TRBV12-1	few	ASSYYRGRTFSPLH
TRBJ2-7	TRBV6-4	-	ASSPAGGPEQY
TRBJ2-1	TRBV21-1	once	ASSKTGQGIYEQF
TRBJ2-1	TRBV19	once	ASSIGGRSYNEQF
TRBJ2-7	TRBV10-3	many	AISESEGGYEQY
TRBJ2-2	TRBV6-4	-	ASSLEPVQGAGTGELF
TRBJ1-2	TRBV4-2	-	ASSQEAYNYGYT
TRBJ1-2	TRBV7-3	-	ASSLSPGDGYT
TRBJ1-6	TRBV6-1	-	ASSGQGGWSPLH
TRBJ1-6	TRBV6-1	-	ASSEGTGSSPLH
TRBJ1-1	TRBV7-2	-	ASRLQENTEAF
TRBJ2-5	TRBV7-9	-	ASSQNSRLETQY
TRBJ2-2	TRBV5-1	-	ASSRDSANTGELF
TRBJ1-4	TRBV15	-	ATSRTTGISNEKLF
TRBJ1-5	TRBV27	-	ASRPDRGANQPQH
TRBJ2-5	TRBV7-3	-	ASSLFRGSWNDETQY
TRBJ2-7	TRBV28	once	ASSFKLAGVAYEQY
TRBJ1-2	TRBV5-1	-	ASSLPERTDGYT
TRBJ2-6	TRBV12-5	-	ASGLNSGSGANVLT
TRBJ1-5	TRBV6-6	few	ASSYSTRQNQPQH
TRBJ2-1	TRBV4-2	-	ASSQEAGGSSYNEQF
TRBJ1-1	TRBV19	-	ASSMGQGSSEAF